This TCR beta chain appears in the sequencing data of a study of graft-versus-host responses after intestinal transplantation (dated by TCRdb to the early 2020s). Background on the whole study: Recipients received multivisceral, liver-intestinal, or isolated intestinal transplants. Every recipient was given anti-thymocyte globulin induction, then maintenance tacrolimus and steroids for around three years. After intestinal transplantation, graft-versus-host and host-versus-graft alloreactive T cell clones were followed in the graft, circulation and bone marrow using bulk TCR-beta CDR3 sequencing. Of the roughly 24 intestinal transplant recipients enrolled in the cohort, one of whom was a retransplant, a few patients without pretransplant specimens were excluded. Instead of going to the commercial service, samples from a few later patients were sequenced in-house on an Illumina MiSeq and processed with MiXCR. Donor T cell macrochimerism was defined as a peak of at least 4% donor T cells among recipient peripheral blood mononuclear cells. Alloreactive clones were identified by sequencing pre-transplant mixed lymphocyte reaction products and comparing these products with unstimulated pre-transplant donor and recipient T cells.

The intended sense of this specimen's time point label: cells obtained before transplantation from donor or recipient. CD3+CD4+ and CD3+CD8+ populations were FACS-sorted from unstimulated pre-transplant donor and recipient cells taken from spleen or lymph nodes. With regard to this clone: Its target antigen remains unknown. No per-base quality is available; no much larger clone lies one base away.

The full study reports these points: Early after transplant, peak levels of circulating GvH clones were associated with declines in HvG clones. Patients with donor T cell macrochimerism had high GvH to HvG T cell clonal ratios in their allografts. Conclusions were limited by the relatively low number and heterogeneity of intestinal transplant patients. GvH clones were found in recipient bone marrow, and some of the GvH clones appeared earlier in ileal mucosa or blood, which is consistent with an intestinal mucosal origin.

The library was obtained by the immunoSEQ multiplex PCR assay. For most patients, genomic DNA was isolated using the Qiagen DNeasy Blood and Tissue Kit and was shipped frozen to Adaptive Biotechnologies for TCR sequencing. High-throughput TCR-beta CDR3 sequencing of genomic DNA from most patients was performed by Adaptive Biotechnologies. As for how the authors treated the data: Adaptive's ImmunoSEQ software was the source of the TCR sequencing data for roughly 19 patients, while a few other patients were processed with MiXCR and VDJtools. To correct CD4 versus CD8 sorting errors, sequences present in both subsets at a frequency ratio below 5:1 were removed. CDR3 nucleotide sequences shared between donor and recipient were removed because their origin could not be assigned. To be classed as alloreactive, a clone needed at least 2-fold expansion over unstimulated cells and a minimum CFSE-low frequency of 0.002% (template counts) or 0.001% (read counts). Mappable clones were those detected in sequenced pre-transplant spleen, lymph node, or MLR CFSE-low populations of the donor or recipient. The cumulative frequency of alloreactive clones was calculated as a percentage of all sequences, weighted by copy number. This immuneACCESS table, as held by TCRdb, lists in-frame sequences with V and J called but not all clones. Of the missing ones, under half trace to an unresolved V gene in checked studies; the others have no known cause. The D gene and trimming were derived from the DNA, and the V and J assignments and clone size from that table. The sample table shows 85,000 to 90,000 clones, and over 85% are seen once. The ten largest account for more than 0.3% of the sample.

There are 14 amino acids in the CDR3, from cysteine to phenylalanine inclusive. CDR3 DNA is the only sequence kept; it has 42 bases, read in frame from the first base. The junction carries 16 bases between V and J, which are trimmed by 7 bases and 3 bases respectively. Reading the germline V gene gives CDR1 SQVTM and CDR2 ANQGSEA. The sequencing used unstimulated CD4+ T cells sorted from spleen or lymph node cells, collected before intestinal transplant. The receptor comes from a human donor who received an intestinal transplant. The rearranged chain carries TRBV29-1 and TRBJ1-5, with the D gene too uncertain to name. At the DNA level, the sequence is TGCAGCGCCGGCCACCCAGACCCCAATCAGCCCCAGCATTTT. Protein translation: CSAGHPDPNQPQHF.